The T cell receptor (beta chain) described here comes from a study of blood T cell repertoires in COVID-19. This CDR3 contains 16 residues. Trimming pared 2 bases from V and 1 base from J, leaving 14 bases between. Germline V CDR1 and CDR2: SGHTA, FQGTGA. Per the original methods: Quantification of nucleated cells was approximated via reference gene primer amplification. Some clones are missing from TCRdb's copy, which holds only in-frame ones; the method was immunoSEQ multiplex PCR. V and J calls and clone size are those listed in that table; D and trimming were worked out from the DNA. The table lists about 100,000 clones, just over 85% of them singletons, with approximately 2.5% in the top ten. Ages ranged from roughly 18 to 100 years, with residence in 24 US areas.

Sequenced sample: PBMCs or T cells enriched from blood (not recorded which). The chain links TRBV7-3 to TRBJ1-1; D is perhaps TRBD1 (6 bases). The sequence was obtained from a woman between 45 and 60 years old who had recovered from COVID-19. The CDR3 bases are TGTGCCAGCAGCTTACCAGGGGTGGTGCAGAACACTGAAGCTTTCTTT. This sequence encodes CASSLPGVVQNTEAFF.